The 18 T cell receptor beta chains in this list originate from one sample, sequenced in a study of shared clonotypes between healthy human individuals. Sequenced by immunoSEQ multiplex PCR; TCRdb stores in-frame clones only, minus some. The table lists a few million clones, approximately 94% of them singletons, with approximately 0.13% in the top ten. The specimen was naive CD4+ T cells sorted from blood. Subset denoted: CD45RA+ positively selected. The receptors derive from a man between 18 and 35 years old in good health.

The CDR3 here is CASRPDRGRQTDTQYF. CDR3 in DNA: TGTGCCAGCAGGCCCGACAGGGGCCGCCAAACAGATACGCAGTATTTT. This chain joins TRBV7-8 and TRBJ2-3, with TRBD1 matching 8 bases. Per germline, CDR1 SGHVS and CDR2 FQNEAQ. The CDR3 consists of 16 residues. The V segment lost 6 bases and the J segment 3 bases; nucleotides outside the gene matches: 11.

The chain links TRBV6-6 to TRBJ1-3; tentative D call: TRBD1 (5 bases). V lost 2 bases and J 2 bases, leaving 7 bases between the germline ends. Looked up from germline, CDR1 is MNHNY and CDR2 is SVGAGI (reference sequence). This CDR3 spans 14 amino acids. CDR3 coding DNA: TGTGCCAGCAGTTACGAGGGGACTGGAAACACCATATATTTT. This codes for CASSYEGTGNTIYF.

The chain combines TRBV6-1 with TRBJ2-7, with D possibly TRBD1 on 7 matching bases. The V gene's germline CDR1 is MNHNS and CDR2 SASEGT. This CDR3 spans 14 amino acids. V was shortened by 8 bases and J by 5 bases, with 19 bases between the two germline ends. The DNA for the CDR3 is TGTGCCAGCCTGAAGGAGGGGGCGATCAACGAGCAGTACTTC. Protein product: CASLKEGAINEQYF.

On this clone itself: The sample carries other DNA sequences with the same CDR3. This chain uses TRBV2 with TRBJ2-7; 8 nucleotides agree with TRBD1. V dropped 5 bases and J dropped 3; count of bases not matched to a gene: 3. CDR1 SNHLY and CDR2 FYNNEI come from the germline V gene. CDR3 length equals 13 residues. CDR3 sequence: CASSFGTGYEQYF. CDR3 bases: TGTGCCAGCAGTTTCGGGACAGGCTACGAGCAGTACTTC.

The chain links TRBV5-1 to TRBJ2-2; D is undetermined. V lost 4 bases and J lost 0, with 7 bases in between. The CDR3 runs to 14 residues. CDR1 SGHRS and CDR2 YFSETQ come from the germline V gene. The CDR3 spells CASSAQPNTGELFF. Written as DNA, the CDR3 is TGCGCCAGCAGCGCACAGCCGAACACCGGGGAGCTGTTTTTT.

The rearrangement links TRBV19 to TRBJ1-6; tentatively, D is TRBD1 (5 bases). In germline, CDR1 is LNHDA, CDR2 SQIVND (reference sequence). The V end was cut by 10 bases, the J end by 7 bases, with 20 bases between. CDR3 length: 15 residues. The DNA of the CDR3 is TGTGCCACCGGGGCCGGGGATTTGGGGAATTCACCCCTCCACTTT. This sequence encodes CATGAGDLGNSPLHF.

The chain couples TRBV10-1 to TRBJ2-3; no definite D call. V was cut by 2 bases and J by 6 bases, with 6 bases left in between. CDR1 and CDR2 from the germline V gene are WNHNN and SYGVQD (reference sequence). The CDR3 length is 12 residues. In DNA form, the CDR3 reads TGCGCCAGCAGTGAGCTTCGTGATACGCAGTATTTT. Amino acid sequence: CASSELRDTQYF.

The chain joins TRBV28 to TRBJ1-3; possibly TRBD1 for D (6 bases). Germline lookup yields CDR1 MDHEN and CDR2 SYDVKM. This CDR3 region has 16 residues. Trimming took off 4 bases at V and 4 bases at J, with 17 bases between the two ends. In DNA, the CDR3 is TGTGCCAGCAGTTCCCACGGGGGCGGCCCCGGAAACACCATATATTTT. It yields the protein CASSSHGGGPGNTIYF.

With respect to this clone: In the same sample, other DNA sequences code for this CDR3. The CDR3, as DNA: TGCGCCAGCAGCTTAACAGGGGGCTACGAGCAGTACTTC. Its protein product is CASSLTGGYEQYF. The chain is built from TRBV5-1 and TRBJ2-7; 8 positions match TRBD1. The CDR3 consists of 13 residues. V dropped 2 bases and J dropped 3; count of bases not matched to a gene: 1. Germline V gene data show CDR1 as SGHRS and CDR2 as YFSETQ.

The chain employs TRBV5-1 and TRBJ1-6; no clear D. The CDR3 totals 17 residues. Germline CDR1 is SGHRS and CDR2 is YFSETQ. Trimming stripped 4 bases from V and 0 bases from J, with 14 bases between. The CDR3 bases are TGCGCCAGCAGCCCGGAGGCCGGGAGCTCCTATAATTCACCCCTCCACTTT. It is translated as CASSPEAGSSYNSPLHF.

CDR3 in DNA: TGTGCCAGCAGTTTTCAGTTCGAGCAGTTCTTC. Translated, it gives CASSFQFEQFF. V is TRBV27 and J is TRBJ2-1, with no clear D. Germline lookup yields CDR1 MNHEY and CDR2 SMNVEV (reference sequence). CDR3 length: 11 amino acids. Deletions cut 3 bases from V and 10 bases from J, with 7 bases between.

The J gene is TRBJ1-2, the V gene TRBV25-1; no clear D. Germline loops: CDR1 MGHDK, CDR2 SYGVNS. V lost 2 bases and J 0 bases, leaving 4 bases between the germline ends. This CDR3 is built from 13 residues. The CDR3 nucleotides are TGTGCCAGCAGTGAACAGACTAACTATGGCTACACCTTC. As protein: CASSEQTNYGYTF.

The chain has TRBV5-1 and TRBJ2-1; D not certain. The V end was cut by 0 bases, the J end by 7 bases, with 5 bases between. The CDR3 length is 12 residues. Per germline, CDR1 SGHRS and CDR2 YFSETQ. The CDR3 region is CASSLVANEQFF. DNA of the CDR3: TGCGCCAGCAGCTTGGTGGCAAATGAGCAGTTCTTC.

The chain combines TRBV6-5 with TRBJ1-1, with 9 bases lining up with TRBD1. There are 15 residues in the CDR3. J was trimmed by 7 bases and V by 0 bases; bases with no gene match: 6. CDR1 is MNHEY and CDR2 is SVGAGI in the germline V gene. CDR3 bases: TGTGCCAGCAGTTACTCGAACAGGGGGCGAGGTGAAGCTTTCTTT. This sequence encodes CASSYSNRGRGEAFF.

As to this clone: Other DNA sequences within the sample encode an identical CDR3. The chain links TRBV18 to TRBJ2-2; 8 positions agree with TRBD1. Trimming took 3 bases from V and 0 from J; bases not matched to a gene: 0. The CDR3 consists of 15 residues. Germline-derived CDR1 and CDR2 are KGHSH and LQKENI. Here the CDR3 reads CASSPGQANTGELFF. The CDR3 DNA sequence: TGTGCCAGCTCACCGGGACAGGCGAACACCGGGGAGCTGTTTTTT.

This chain joins TRBV5-1 and TRBJ1-1, with D unclear. This CDR3 has 14 residues. Germline CDR1 SGHRS, CDR2 YFSETQ. Trimming left V 4 bases short and J 3 bases short, with 13 bases between. CDR3 sequence (DNA): TGCGCCAGCAGCCCGGGGAGGGCGGACACTGAAGCTTTCTTT. The encoded protein is CASSPGRADTEAFF.

As to this clone: At the DNA level, this CDR3 is encoded by other sequences in the same sample as well. CDR3 amino acids: CAWSVGGGVTDTQYF. The CDR3 nucleotides are TGTGCCTGGAGTGTCGGCGGAGGGGTCACAGATACGCAGTATTTT. This chain uses TRBV30 with TRBJ2-3, with D possibly matching TRBD2 (6 bases). The germline V gene has CDR1 GTSNPN and CDR2 SVGIG (reference sequence). The CDR3 has 15 residues. Trimming removed 0 bases from V and 2 bases from J, with 12 bases in between.

V is TRBV2 and J is TRBJ1-6, with a possible D match to TRBD1 (5 bases). V lost 5 bases and J lost 4, with 12 bases in between. CDR1 is SNHLY, CDR2 FYNNEI, per germline. The length of the CDR3 is 15 residues. The DNA of the CDR3 is TGTGCCAGCAGTAAGGGTCAGGGTTATAATTCACCCCTCCACTTT. Protein: CASSKGQGYNSPLHF.